This entry features one TCR beta chain sequence. There is no known antigen for this receptor. No base quality information exists; no much larger clone differs at one position. TCRbeta CDR3 regions were amplified from genomic DNA using the immunoSEQ Assay, a bias-controlled multiplex PCR. The published analysis was carried out like this. Nucleated cell counts per sample were estimated from amplification of reference gene primers within the assay. Sequence reads were collapsed and filtered to measure the absolute abundance of every unique TCRbeta CDR3 rearrangement. For each sample, productive Simpson clonality was calculated by taking the square root of Simpson's diversity index across productive rearrangements. The clones in this table, taken by TCRdb from immuneACCESS, are in-frame only. Not every clone is retained; where verified, under half of the shortfall comes from an unresolved V gene, and the cause of the rest is unknown. V and J calls and clone size are copied from that table; D and trimming were computed from the DNA. For this sample the table gives roughly 280,000 clones, of which approximately 85% were detected only once. In total, the top ten clones hold 8% to 13% of the sample.

Relative to germline, V is missing 2 bases and J is missing 8 bases, with 4 bases of the junction outside any gene match. The CDR3 runs 13 amino acids, cysteine and phenylalanine included. Of the read, only the CDR3 DNA is kept; its 39 bases are in frame from base 1. CDR1 WSHSY and CDR2 SAAADI are derived from the germline V gene. Each collaborating institution followed its own protocols to collect whole blood in K2EDTA tubes. For TCRbeta analysis, collaborators shipped samples in one of three forms: frozen whole blood, isolated PBMCs, or DNA extracted from either of those sample types. This sample is drawn from a study of blood T cell repertoires in COVID-19 (dated by TCRdb to the early 2020s). For context, the study as a whole: Samples covering the acute and convalescent phases of COVID-19 were provided by collaborators in the United States, Italy and Spain. The prospective study material was composed of cDNA or gDNA derived from T cells, B-cell-depleted T cells, or PBMCs. The samples were drawn from two sources: the first 160 participants of the ongoing ImmuneRACE study, and 1,200 or so subjects contributed by 6 global collaborators. The sample metadata nearly always contained a de-identified subject ID, COVID-19 status, age in years and sex. Where available, HLA class I and class II types were taken from metadata supplied by the sample provider and were not determined by assay-based typing. The repertoires were released in a freely available public database meant as a resource for research on the immune response to SARS-CoV-2. The dataset comprised deeply sampled blood TCRbeta repertoires from subjects exposed to, actively infected with, or recovered from COVID-19. The study at large found these results: The quantity of clinical and demographic metadata differed by source and by participant and was supplied without curation.

Sequenced input: peripheral blood. This sequence originates from a woman between 65 and 79 years old with acute or convalescent COVID-19. Recombination linked TRBV10-2 to TRBJ2-3, and 7 bases in between align with TRBD1. The CDR3: CASSEGSGGTQYF. Here is the DNA: TGCGCCAGCAGTGAGGGGTCAGGGGGTACGCAGTATTTT.